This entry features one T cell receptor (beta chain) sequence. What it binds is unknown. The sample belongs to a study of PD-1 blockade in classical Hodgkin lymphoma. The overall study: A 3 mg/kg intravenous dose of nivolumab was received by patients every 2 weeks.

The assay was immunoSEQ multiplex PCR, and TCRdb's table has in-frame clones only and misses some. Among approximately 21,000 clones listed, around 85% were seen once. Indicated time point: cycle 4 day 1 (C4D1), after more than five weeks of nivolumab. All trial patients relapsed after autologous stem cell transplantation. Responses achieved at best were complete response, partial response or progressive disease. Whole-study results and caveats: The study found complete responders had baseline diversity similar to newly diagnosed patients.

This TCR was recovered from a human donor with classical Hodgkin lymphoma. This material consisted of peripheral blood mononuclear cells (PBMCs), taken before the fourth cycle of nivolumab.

CDR3 residues: CASSPLQGVADTQYF. Here the CDR3 DNA reads TGTGCCAGCAGCCCCTTGCAGGGGGTTGCAGATACGCAGTATTTT. V and J are TRBV7-3 and TRBJ2-3; 7 bases are a match to TRBD1. Unmatched junction bases numbered 9, after V lost 5 bases and J lost 4 bases. In germline, CDR1 is SGHTA, CDR2 FQGTGA. CDR3 length equals 15 residues.